This TCR beta chain was identified during a study of T cells after yellow fever vaccination. Germline V gene data show CDR1 as LGHNA and CDR2 as YSLEER. V lost 1 base to trimming and J lost 4 bases, with 8 bases between them. The CDR3 has 14 residues. This clonotype was seen at least ten times. TCRdb re-called the 5' RACE reads through MiXCR, storing one row per CDR3 protein. The sample has more than 200,000 distinct CDR3 sequences, more than 3.5% seen once. This clonotype was sampled from a man younger than 35 who received the YFV17D yellow fever vaccine. Sequencing was performed on PBMCs, taken 15 days after the yellow fever booster vaccination. V usage is TRBV4-3 and J usage is TRBJ1-3; D gene unclear. CDR3 sequence (DNA): TGCGCCAGCAGCCAAGGGCAACACGGAAACACCATATATTTT. Its protein is CASSQGQHGNTIYF.